The T cell receptor (beta chain) under discussion was sequenced for a study of cytomegalovirus exposure and HLA in healthy donors. Points from the study as a whole: Common viral pathogens seemed, in a later analysis, to connect with several of the most significant clusters. Earlier results showed most TCR beta V segments being productive about 87% or about 30% of the time. Association of a missense DCLRE1C variant with TCR beta V- and J-gene trimming was reported in a later analysis. In a later analysis, around 18,000 TCR beta sequences were associated with HLA alleles at 0.05 false discovery rate.

Regarding this clone: The antigen remains unidentified.

The ends lost 7 bases at V and 2 bases at J; junction bases unmatched: 8. The CDR3 loop spans 15 amino acids. Germline loops: CDR1 LNHDA, CDR2 SQIVND (reference sequence). Use of 60 Vbeta and 13 Jbeta primers characterized the PCR. Produced via immunoSEQ multiplex PCR; TCRdb's table is partial and in-frame only. The profile shows some 110,000 clones, approximately 80% of them singletons. This TCR was sampled from a woman under 40 in good health and CMV-seronegative. The chain recombines TRBV19 with TRBJ2-5; 9 bases agree with TRBD1. Sequenced material: PBMCs. CDR3 amino acids: CASTPGQGLQETQYF. In DNA form, the CDR3 reads TGTGCCAGTACTCCGGGACAGGGCCTACAAGAGACCCAGTACTTC. Full variable domain (remainder filled in from reference TRBV19 and TRBJ2-5): DGGITQSPKYLFRKEGQNVTLSCEQNLNHDAMYWYRQDPGQGLRLIYYSQIVNDFQKGDIAEGYSVSREKKESFPLTVTSAQKNPTAFYLCASTPGQGLQETQYFGPGTRLLVL.